The T cell receptor (beta chain) under discussion was sequenced for a study of blood T cell repertoires in COVID-19. Study-level information: Sources were T cells, B-cell-depleted T cells, or PBMCs; the material itself was cDNA or gDNA.

The CDR3 has 16 amino acids. TCRdb's table, derived via immunoSEQ multiplex PCR, lists solely in-frame clones and lacks some. The data hold some 460,000 clones, with about 89% observed a single time. The chain uses TRBV12-2 and TRBJ1-1; the table's D call, TRBD1, was not checked against the DNA. TRBV12-2 is annotated as a pseudogene. This receptor was identified in a woman aged 25 to 39 with acute or convalescent COVID-19. The specimen was peripheral blood. The CDR3 reads CASRLRINRKNTEAFF. In DNA, the CDR3 is TGTGCAAGTCGCTTACGCATTAACAGAAAGAACACTGAAGCTTTCTTT.